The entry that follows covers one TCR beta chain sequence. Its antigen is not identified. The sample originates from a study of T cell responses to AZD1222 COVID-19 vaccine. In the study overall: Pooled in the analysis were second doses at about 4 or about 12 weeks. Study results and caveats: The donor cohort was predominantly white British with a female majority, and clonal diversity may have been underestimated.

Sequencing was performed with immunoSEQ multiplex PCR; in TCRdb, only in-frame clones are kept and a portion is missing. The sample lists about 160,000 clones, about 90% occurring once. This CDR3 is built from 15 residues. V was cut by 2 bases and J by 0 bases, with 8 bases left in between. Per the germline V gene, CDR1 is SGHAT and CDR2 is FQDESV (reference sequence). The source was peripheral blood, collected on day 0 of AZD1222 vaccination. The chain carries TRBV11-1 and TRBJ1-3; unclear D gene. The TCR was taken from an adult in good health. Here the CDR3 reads CASSLTGSSGNTIYF. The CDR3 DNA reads TGTGCCAGCAGCTTAACCGGGAGCTCTGGAAACACCATATATTTT. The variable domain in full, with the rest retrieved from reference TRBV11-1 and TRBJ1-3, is EAEVAQSPRYKITEKSQAVAFWCDPISGHATLYWYRQILGQGPELLVQFQDESVVDDSQLPKDRFSAERLKGVDSTLKIQPAELGDSAMYLCASSLTGSSGNTIYFGEGSWLTVV.